This TCR beta chain comes out of a study of blood T cell repertoires in COVID-19. On the study more broadly: In each case, the material was cDNA or gDNA derived from T cells, B-cell-depleted T cells, or PBMCs.

The CDR3 extends over 14 amino acids. Germline CDR1 SGHDN, CDR2 FVKESK. The V end lost 3 bases, the J end lost 8 bases, and 14 bases lay between the germline ends. As originally analysed: Nucleated cell number was recorded as an estimate derived from reference gene primer amplification. Assay used: immunoSEQ multiplex PCR; TCRdb lists only in-frame clones, some missing. The V and J calls and clone size come from that table; D and trimming were worked out from the DNA. Here the sample spans some 120,000 clones, approximately 90% being singletons. The source material was peripheral blood. The gene calls are TRBV14 and TRBJ2-1; tentative D call: TRBD2 (6 bases). This TCR derives from a human donor in a cohort sampled during active COVID-19. CDR3 protein: CASSHRRRGDEQFF. CDR3 DNA: TGTGCCAGCAGCCACCGACGGCGGGGCGATGAGCAGTTCTTC.